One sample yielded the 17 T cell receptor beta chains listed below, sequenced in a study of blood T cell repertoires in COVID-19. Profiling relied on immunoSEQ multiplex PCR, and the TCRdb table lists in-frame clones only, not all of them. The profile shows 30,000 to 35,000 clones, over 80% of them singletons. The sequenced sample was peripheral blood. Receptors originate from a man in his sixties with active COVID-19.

Here the CDR3 reads CASSLGRGQRDTQYF. CDR3 coding DNA: TGCGCCAGCAGCTTGGGCAGGGGGCAGCGAGATACGCAGTATTTT. The chain is built from TRBV5-1 and TRBJ2-3; 8 bases agree with TRBD1. In germline, CDR1 is SGHRS, CDR2 YFSETQ. This CDR3 contains 15 residues. V dropped 0 bases and J dropped 5; count of bases not matched to a gene: 5.

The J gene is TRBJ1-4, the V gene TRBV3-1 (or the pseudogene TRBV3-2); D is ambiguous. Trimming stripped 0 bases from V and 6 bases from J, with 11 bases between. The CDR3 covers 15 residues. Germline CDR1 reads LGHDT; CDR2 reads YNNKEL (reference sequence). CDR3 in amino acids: CASSQDPAQDEKLFF. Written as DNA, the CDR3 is TGTGCCAGCAGCCAAGATCCGGCCCAGGATGAAAAACTGTTTTTT.

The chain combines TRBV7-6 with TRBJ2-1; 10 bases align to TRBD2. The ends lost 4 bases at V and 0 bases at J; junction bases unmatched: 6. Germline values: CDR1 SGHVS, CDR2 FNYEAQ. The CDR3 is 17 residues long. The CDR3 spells CASSYRLAGSSYNEQFF. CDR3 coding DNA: TGTGCCAGCAGCTACCGACTAGCGGGTAGCTCCTACAATGAGCAGTTCTTC.

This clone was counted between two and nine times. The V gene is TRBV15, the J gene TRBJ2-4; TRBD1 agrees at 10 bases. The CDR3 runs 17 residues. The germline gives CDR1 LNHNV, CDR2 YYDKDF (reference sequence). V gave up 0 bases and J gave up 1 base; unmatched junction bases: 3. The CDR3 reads CATSRDRDRGAKNIQYF. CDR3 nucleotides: TGTGCCACCAGCAGAGATCGGGACAGGGGCGCCAAAAACATTCAGTACTTC.

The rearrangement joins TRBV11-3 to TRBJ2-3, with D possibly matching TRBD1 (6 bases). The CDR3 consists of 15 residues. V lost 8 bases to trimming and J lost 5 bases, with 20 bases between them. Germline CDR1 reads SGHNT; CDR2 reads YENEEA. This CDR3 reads CASSPGTRSGDTQYF. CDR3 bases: TGTGCCAGCTCCCCCGGGACAAGGTCGGGAGATACGCAGTATTTT.

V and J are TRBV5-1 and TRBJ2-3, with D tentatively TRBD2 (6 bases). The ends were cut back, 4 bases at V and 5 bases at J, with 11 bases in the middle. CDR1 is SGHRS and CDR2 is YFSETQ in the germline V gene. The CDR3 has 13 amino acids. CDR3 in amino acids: CASSPGGQDTQYF. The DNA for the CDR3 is TGCGCCAGCAGCCCCGGAGGGCAAGATACGCAGTATTTT.

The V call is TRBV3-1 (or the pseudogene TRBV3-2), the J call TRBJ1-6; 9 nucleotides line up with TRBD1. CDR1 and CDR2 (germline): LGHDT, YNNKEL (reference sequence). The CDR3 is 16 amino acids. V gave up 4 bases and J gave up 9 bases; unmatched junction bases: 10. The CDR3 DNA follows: TGTGCCAGCAGCCCTACCCAGACAGGGGGTAGTTCACCCCTCCACTTT. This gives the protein CASSPTQTGGSSPLHF.

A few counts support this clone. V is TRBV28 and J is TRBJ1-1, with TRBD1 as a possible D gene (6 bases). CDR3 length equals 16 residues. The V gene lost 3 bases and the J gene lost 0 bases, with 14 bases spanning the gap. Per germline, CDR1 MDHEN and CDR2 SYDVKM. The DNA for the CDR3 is TGTGCCAGCAGTTTCCATTCGCAGGGGCTGAACACTGAAGCTTTCTTT. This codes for CASSFHSQGLNTEAFF.

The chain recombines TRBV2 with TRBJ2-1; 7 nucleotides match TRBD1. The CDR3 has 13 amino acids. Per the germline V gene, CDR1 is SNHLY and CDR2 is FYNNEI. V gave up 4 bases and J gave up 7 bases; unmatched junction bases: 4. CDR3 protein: CASSARTGNEQFF. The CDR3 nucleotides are TGTGCCAGCAGTGCGCGGACAGGTAATGAGCAGTTCTTC.

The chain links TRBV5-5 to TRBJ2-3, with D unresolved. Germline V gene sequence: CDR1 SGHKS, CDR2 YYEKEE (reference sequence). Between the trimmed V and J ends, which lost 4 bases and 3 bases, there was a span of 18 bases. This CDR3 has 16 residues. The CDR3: CASSRGIGAETDTQYF. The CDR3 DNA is TGTGCCAGCAGCCGAGGTATTGGCGCTGAGACAGATACGCAGTATTTT.

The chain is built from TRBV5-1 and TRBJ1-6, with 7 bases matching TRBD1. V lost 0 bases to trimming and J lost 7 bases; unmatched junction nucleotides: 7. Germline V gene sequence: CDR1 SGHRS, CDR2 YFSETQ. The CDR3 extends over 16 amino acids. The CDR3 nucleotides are TGCGCCAGCAGCTTGGGAACAGGGGATCCGAATTCACCCCTCCACTTT. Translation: CASSLGTGDPNSPLHF.

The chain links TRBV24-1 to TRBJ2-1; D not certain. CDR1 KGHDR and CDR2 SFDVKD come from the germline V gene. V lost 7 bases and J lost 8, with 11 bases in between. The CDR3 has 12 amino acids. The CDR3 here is CATSPYGHEQFF. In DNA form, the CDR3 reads TGTGCCACCAGCCCGTATGGCCATGAGCAGTTCTTC.

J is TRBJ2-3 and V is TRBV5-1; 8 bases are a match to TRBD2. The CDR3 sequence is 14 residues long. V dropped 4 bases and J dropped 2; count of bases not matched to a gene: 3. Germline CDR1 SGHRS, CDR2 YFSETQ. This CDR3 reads CASSRAGDTDTQYF. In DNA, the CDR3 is TGCGCCAGCAGCAGAGCGGGAGACACAGATACGCAGTATTTT.

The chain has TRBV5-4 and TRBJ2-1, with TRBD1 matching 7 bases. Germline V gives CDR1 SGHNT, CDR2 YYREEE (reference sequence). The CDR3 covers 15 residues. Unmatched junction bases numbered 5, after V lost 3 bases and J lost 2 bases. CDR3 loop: CASSWGQLPYNEQFF. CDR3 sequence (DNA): TGTGCCAGCAGCTGGGGACAGCTTCCCTACAATGAGCAGTTCTTC. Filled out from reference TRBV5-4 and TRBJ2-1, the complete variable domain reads ETGVTQSPTHLIKTRGQQVTLRCSSQSGHNTVSWYQQALGQGPQFIFQYYREEENGRGNFPPRFSGLQFPNYSSELNVNALELDDSALYLCASSWGQLPYNEQFFGPGTRLTVL.

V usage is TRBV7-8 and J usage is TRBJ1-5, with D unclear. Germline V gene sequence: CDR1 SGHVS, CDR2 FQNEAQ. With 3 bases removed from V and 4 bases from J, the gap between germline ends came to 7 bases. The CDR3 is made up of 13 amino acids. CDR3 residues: CASSFSRNQPQHF. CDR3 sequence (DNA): TGTGCCAGCAGCTTTAGCCGGAATCAGCCCCAGCATTTT.

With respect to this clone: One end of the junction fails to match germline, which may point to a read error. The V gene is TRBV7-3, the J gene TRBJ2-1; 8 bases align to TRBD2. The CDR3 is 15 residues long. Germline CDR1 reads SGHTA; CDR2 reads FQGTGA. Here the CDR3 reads CASSSGRGEYTEQFF. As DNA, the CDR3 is TGTGCCAGCAGCTCCGGGAGGGGGGAGTACACTGAGCAGTTCTTC.

As DNA, the CDR3 is TGTGCCACCAGCAGAGATTCTAGCTCCTACGAGCAGTACTTC. It codes for CATSRDSSSYEQYF. This chain uses TRBV15 with TRBJ2-7; no clear D. There are 14 residues in the CDR3. Per the germline V gene, CDR1 is LNHNV and CDR2 is YYDKDF (reference sequence). The V end lost 0 bases, the J end lost 0 bases, and 6 bases lay between the germline ends.